These 24 T cell receptor beta chains originate from one sample sequenced in a study of blood T cell repertoires in COVID-19 (dated by TCRdb to 2019 to 2021). Preparation of the library involved the immunoSEQ multiplex PCR assay. TCRdb mirrors the immuneACCESS table, restricted to in-frame sequences. Some clones are absent from its copies; in checked studies, under half trace to an unresolved V gene, and the reason for the others is unknown. The sample includes fewer than 200,000 clones, with around three quarters observed a single time. In total, the top ten clones hold 19% of the sample. The sample taken for sequencing was PBMCs or T cells enriched from blood (not recorded which). These receptors originate from a woman in her sixties or seventies in a cohort exposed to, infected with or recovered from COVID-19 (not recorded which).

This clone was found once. V and J are TRBV5-1 and TRBJ2-3, with 16 nucleotides matching TRBD2. The V and J ends lost 3 bases and 3 bases, in that order; junction bases with no gene match: 7. Germline lookup yields CDR1 SGHRS and CDR2 YFSETQ. This CDR3 region has 18 residues. Written as DNA, the CDR3 is TGCGCCAGCAGCTCCGGGACTAGCGGGAGGGCCAATACAGATACGCAGTATTTT. Its translation is CASSSGTSGRANTDTQYF.

This clone appeared once. The V gene is TRBV3-1 (or the pseudogene TRBV3-2), the J gene TRBJ1-1; 9 bases line up with TRBD1. The CDR3 covers 15 residues. The germline V gene encodes CDR1 LGHDT and CDR2 YNNKEL (reference sequence). The V and J ends lost 4 bases and 6 bases, in that order; junction bases with no gene match: 9. The CDR3 loop reads CASSRPGTGTAEAFF. The CDR3 DNA follows: TGTGCCAGCAGCCGTCCCGGGACAGGGACGGCTGAAGCTTTCTTT.

This chain connects TRBV5-1 to TRBJ1-5; D is perhaps TRBD1 (5 bases). Germline V gene sequence: CDR1 SGHRS, CDR2 YFSETQ. The CDR3 has 15 amino acids. The V and J ends lost 4 bases and 4 bases respectively, with 15 bases between them. CDR3 nucleotide sequence: TGCGCCAGCAGCGCCTCGGGGGGTGGAAATCAGCCCCAGCATTTT. Amino acids: CASSASGGGNQPQHF.

The V gene is TRBV4-2, the J gene TRBJ2-1, with 7 positions matching TRBD2. V lost 0 bases, J lost 0 bases, and 5 bases stayed unmatched. Germline lookup yields CDR1 LGHNA and CDR2 YNFKEQ. CDR3 length: 17 amino acids. The CDR3 nucleotides read TGTGCCAGCAGCCAAGATCCGGGCGGGAGCTCCTACAATGAGCAGTTCTTC. Its translation: CASSQDPGGSSYNEQFF.

The chain employs TRBV18 and TRBJ2-5; 8 bases are a match to TRBD1. The CDR3 spans 14 residues. Germline V gene sequence: CDR1 KGHSH, CDR2 LQKENI. The trim removed 3 bases at V and 5 bases at J, leaving 5 bases unmatched. The CDR3 reads CASSPQGAQETQYF. The CDR3, as DNA: TGTGCCAGCTCACCGCAGGGGGCGCAGGAGACCCAGTACTTC. The variable domain in full, completed from reference TRBV18 and TRBJ2-5, reads NAGVMQNPRHLVRRRGQEARLRCSPMKGHSHVYWYRQLPEEGLKFMVYLQKENIIDESGMPKERFSAEFPKEGPSILRIQQVVRGDSAAYFCASSPQGAQETQYFGPGTRLLVL.

The genes are TRBV9 and TRBJ1-3, with 8 bases matching TRBD1. CDR3 size: 16 residues. Per germline, CDR1 SGDLS and CDR2 YYNGEE. With V trimmed by 3 bases and J by 8 bases, 13 bases remained unmatched. CDR3 bases: TGTGCCAGCAGCGCAGGACAGGGACCAGGGGGAGACACCATATATTTT. Protein sequence: CASSAGQGPGGDTIYF.

This chain joins TRBV5-4 and TRBJ2-5; D unclear. The CDR3 length is 13 residues. The germline gives CDR1 SGHNT, CDR2 YYREEE (reference sequence). Trimming shortened V by 4 bases and J by 5 bases, and 12 bases separated the two germline ends. CDR3 sequence reads: CASSPPFRETQYF. The CDR3 DNA reads TGTGCCAGCAGCCCCCCATTCCGGGAGACCCAGTACTTC.

The chain carries TRBV27 and TRBJ2-1; TRBD1 might be the D (5 bases). V lost 4 bases to trimming and J lost 7 bases, with 11 bases between them. Germline V CDR1 and CDR2: MNHEY, SMNVEV (reference sequence). This CDR3 contains 13 residues. This CDR3 is CASSWVGPNEQFF. CDR3 in DNA: TGTGCCAGCAGTTGGGTGGGGCCAAATGAGCAGTTCTTC.

This chain links TRBV11-2 with TRBJ2-1; no clear D gene. V was clipped by 1 base and J by 0 bases, with 10 bases between them. This CDR3 is built from 16 residues. The germline CDR1 and CDR2 sequences are SGHAT and FQNNGV. The CDR3 region has the DNA TGTGCCAGCAGCTTAGTGTCGCTAAGCTCCTACAATGAGCAGTTCTTC. Translation: CASSLVSLSSYNEQFF.

The V gene is TRBV28, the J gene TRBJ2-7; the D gene is possibly TRBD1 (6 bases). Trimming pared 7 bases from V and 6 bases from J, leaving 16 bases between. From germline, CDR1 is MDHEN and CDR2 SYDVKM. The CDR3 runs to 13 residues. The CDR3, as DNA: TGTGCCAGCACCCAGGGGTTAGTAGTCGAGCAGTACTTC. It specifies CASTQGLVVEQYF.

V gene TRBV5-1 combines with J gene TRBJ2-5, with D possibly matching TRBD1 (5 bases). The CDR3 covers 14 residues. Trimming took off 3 bases at V and 1 base at J, with 10 bases between the two ends. Per germline, CDR1 SGHRS and CDR2 YFSETQ. The DNA of the CDR3 is TGCGCCAGCAGCTGGACGGACATCCAAGAGACCCAGTACTTC. It encodes CASSWTDIQETQYF. The full variable domain, rest sourced from reference TRBV5-1 and TRBJ2-5, is KAGVTQTPRYLIKTRGQQVTLSCSPISGHRSVSWYQQTPGQGLQFLFEYFSETQRNKGNFPGRFSGRQFSNSRSEMNVSTLELGDSALYLCASSWTDIQETQYFGPGTRLLVL.

V and J are TRBV6-5 and TRBJ1-6, with 8 bases identical to TRBD1. The J segment lost 7 bases and the V segment lost 7 bases, leaving 9 bases of the junction unmatched. Per germline, CDR1 MNHEY and CDR2 SVGAGI. The CDR3 contains 15 residues. The CDR3 DNA is TGTGCCAGCATTACCGGGACAGGAGTAAATTCACCCCTCCACTTT. Translating it yields CASITGTGVNSPLHF.

The V gene is TRBV5-4, the J gene TRBJ2-5, with 12 bases fitting TRBD1. Germline V gene data show CDR1 as SGHNT and CDR2 as YYREEE (reference sequence). With 2 bases clipped from V and 5 bases from J, the junction kept 4 bases outside the gene matches. This CDR3 region has 15 residues. CDR3 loop: CASSFPGQGAETQYF. As DNA, the CDR3 is TGTGCCAGCAGCTTCCCGGGACAGGGGGCCGAGACCCAGTACTTC.

The V call is TRBV14, the J call TRBJ1-1; D not resolved. Deletions cut 0 bases from V and 11 bases from J, with 13 bases between. The germline V gene encodes CDR1 SGHDN and CDR2 FVKESK. The CDR3 runs to 13 residues. CDR3 nucleotide sequence: TGTGCCAGCAGCCAAGATCGCTCCCGGCGGGCTTTCTTT. The encoded protein is CASSQDRSRRAFF.

The J gene is TRBJ1-4, the V gene TRBV2; D is possibly TRBD1 (6 bases). Trimming removed 8 bases from V and 0 bases from J, with 13 bases in between. The CDR3 extends over 15 amino acids. The germline V gene has CDR1 SNHLY and CDR2 FYNNEI. The CDR3 DNA follows: TGTGCCAGCCAGGGGCAGGGCGCAACTAATGAAAAACTGTTTTTT. Translating gives CASQGQGATNEKLFF.

This clone was recorded a few times. This chain joins TRBV2 and TRBJ1-6, with D perhaps matching TRBD1 (6 bases). Germline CDR1 is SNHLY and CDR2 is FYNNEI. Trimming took off 7 bases at V and 8 bases at J, with 12 bases between the two ends. This CDR3 has 13 amino acids. Here the CDR3 reads CASTTGNYSPLHF. The CDR3 nucleotides are TGTGCCAGCACAACAGGGAATTATTCACCCCTCCACTTT.

The chain's CDR3 is CASRGQGYSPLHF. CDR3 coding DNA: TGTGCCAGCAGGGGACAGGGGTATTCACCCCTCCACTTT. The chain couples TRBV25-1 to TRBJ1-6; 10 positions match TRBD1. With V trimmed by 6 bases and J by 8 bases, 1 base remained unmatched. From germline, CDR1 is MGHDK and CDR2 SYGVNS. The CDR3 covers 13 residues.

This chain uses TRBV29-1 with TRBJ1-3; D remains unclear. The germline CDR1 and CDR2 sequences are SQVTM and ANQGSEA. The CDR3 loop spans 13 amino acids. V was clipped by 5 bases and J by 8 bases, with 16 bases between them. This CDR3 is CSVTLIQRDTIYF. The CDR3 region has the DNA TGCAGCGTTACCCTGATCCAGCGCGACACCATATATTTT.

V is TRBV7-2 and J is TRBJ1-1, with 7 bases lining up with TRBD1. There are 15 residues in the CDR3. The V gene end was trimmed by 6 bases and the J gene end by 1 base; junction bases not matched to a gene: 8. Per the germline V gene, CDR1 is SGHTA and CDR2 is FQGNSA. CDR3 region: CASSQRRTGNTEAFF. DNA for the CDR3: TGTGCCAGCAGTCAAAGGAGGACAGGGAACACTGAAGCTTTCTTT.

This chain's CDR3 is CASRGGAGTEAFF. The CDR3 region has the DNA TGTGCCAGCAGGGGAGGTGCGGGCACTGAAGCTTTCTTT. This rearrangement joins TRBV2 to TRBJ1-1; D is uncertain. The germline CDR1 and CDR2 sequences are SNHLY and FYNNEI. Trimming pared 6 bases from V and 4 bases from J, leaving 12 bases between. The CDR3 length is 13 residues.

The CDR3 loop is CASSEAGTGDSPLHF. CDR3 nucleotides: TGTGCCAGCAGTGAAGCAGGGACAGGGGATTCACCCCTCCACTTT. The rearrangement uses TRBV2 and TRBJ1-6; 10 bases line up with TRBD1. This CDR3 has 15 amino acids. CDR1 SNHLY and CDR2 FYNNEI come from the germline V gene. J gave up 8 bases and V 0 bases, and 1 base lay outside the gene matches.

In DNA form, the CDR3 reads TGCGCCAGCAGCTTTTCCAGTTACGAGACCCAGTACTTC. This encodes CASSFSSYETQYF. The gene calls are TRBV5-1 and TRBJ2-5; D unclear. Germline CDR1 SGHRS, CDR2 YFSETQ. V was shortened by 2 bases and J by 5 bases, with 10 bases between the two germline ends. The CDR3 totals 13 residues.

This clone was detected a few times. The chain is built from TRBV27 and TRBJ2-7, with 12 bases matching TRBD2. Germline CDR1 is MNHEY and CDR2 is SMNVEV (reference sequence). This CDR3 contains 17 residues. The J segment lost 3 bases and the V segment lost 5 bases, leaving 11 bases of the junction unmatched. Here the CDR3 reads CASSHSLGTSGYYEQYF. Written as DNA, the CDR3 is TGTGCCAGCAGTCATTCCTTAGGGACTAGCGGGTACTACGAGCAGTACTTC.

The V and J genes are TRBV7-6 and TRBJ1-1; TRBD1 is a possible D gene (6 bases). The CDR3 consists of 14 residues. The germline CDR1 and CDR2 sequences are SGHVS and FNYEAQ. With 1 base removed from V and 1 base from J, the gap between germline ends came to 7 bases. The CDR3 DNA is TGTGCCAGCAGCTTAGGCAGGGGGAACACTGAAGCTTTCTTT. Translation gives CASSLGRGNTEAFF.